Following are 18 T cell receptor beta chains from one sample sequenced in a study of blood T cells in healthy people across ages. A sample-barcoded 5' primer and a J-beta primer mix were used in a second PCR of roughly 6 to 11 cycles. TCRdb ran MiXCR on the 5' RACE reads and lists one entry per CDR3 protein. The table includes under 850,000 distinct CDR3 sequences, 35% to 40% detected once. The sample was blood. The receptors were gathered from a man aged 18 to 29 in good health.

This rearrangement joins TRBV7-8 to TRBJ2-2, with TRBD2 matching 13 bases. CDR1 SGHVS and CDR2 FQNEAQ come from the germline V gene. The CDR3 has 16 residues. V was pared by 5 bases and J by 7 bases, with 7 bases of the junction left unmatched. The chain's CDR3 is CASSQGTSGVVGELFF. The CDR3 DNA sequence: TGTGCCAGCAGCCAAGGGACTAGCGGGGTGGTCGGGGAGCTGTTTTTT. Full variable domain (missing parts from reference TRBV7-8 and TRBJ2-2): GAGVSQSPRYKVAKRGQDVALRCDPISGHVSLFWYQQALGQGPEFLTYFQNEAQLDKSGLPSDRFFAERPEGSVSTLKIQRTQQEDSAVYLCASSQGTSGVVGELFFGEGSRLTVL.

Notes on this clonotype: A read error is possible here, since a much larger clone lies one base away. The CDR3 here is CASSFAADRQYF. The CDR3 nucleotides read TGTGCCAGCAGTTTCGCGGCAGACAGGCAGTACTTC. The rearrangement joins TRBV12-3 or TRBV12-4 to TRBJ2-7; D perhaps matches TRBD1 (5 bases). Trimming shortened V by 3 bases and J by 9 bases, and 12 bases separated the two germline ends. The CDR3 runs to 12 residues.

This clonotype was picked up a small number of times. V gene TRBV3-1 combines with J gene TRBJ1-1; D is ambiguous. Germline V gene sequence: CDR1 LGHDT, CDR2 YNNKEL (reference sequence). V lost 1 base and J lost 5, with 14 bases in between. The CDR3 totals 15 residues. CDR3 nucleotides: TGTGCCAGCAGCCAAGTCAGTGGGCAGCGGACTGAAGCTTTCTTT. Protein product: CASSQVSGQRTEAFF.

V and J are TRBV7-9 and TRBJ1-1; 7 nucleotides agree with TRBD1. Germline CDR1 SEHNR, CDR2 FQNEAQ (reference sequence). V lost 0 bases, J lost 11 bases, and 9 bases stayed unmatched. The CDR3 loop spans 14 amino acids. The CDR3 loop is CASSLASSTGLAFF. CDR3 bases: TGTGCCAGCAGCTTAGCGAGCTCGACAGGGCTGGCTTTCTTT.

This clonotype was seen more than once but under ten times. The chain has TRBV15 and TRBJ1-2; 10 nucleotides align to TRBD1. With V trimmed by 0 bases and J by 7 bases, 8 bases remained unmatched. There are 16 residues in the CDR3. Germline CDR1 is LNHNV and CDR2 is YYDKDF (reference sequence). The CDR3 DNA follows: TGTGCCACCAGCAGAGATAGGACAGGGGGTCGGCGTGGCTACACCTTC. This gives the protein CATSRDRTGGRRGYTF.

Points on this clonotype: At one of its ends the junction is not consistent with the germline gene, which may arise from a read error. The chain employs TRBV7-9 and TRBJ2-5, with D uncertain. The CDR3 runs to 15 residues. Germline V gives CDR1 SEHNR, CDR2 FQNEAQ (reference sequence). CDR3 in DNA: TGTACCAGCAGCCCGGACCGGATAGGAAAAGAGACCCAGTACTTC. Translating it yields CTSSPDRIGKETQYF.

The chain carries TRBV5-1 and TRBJ1-2; D is uncertain. CDR1 and CDR2 from the germline V gene are SGHRS and YFSETQ. The CDR3 runs 12 residues. Trimming removed 0 bases from V and 6 bases from J, with 6 bases in between. CDR3 coding DNA: TGCGCCAGCAGCTTGGGTCAGAATGGCTACACCTTC. Translating it yields CASSLGQNGYTF.

Turning to this clonotype: One junction end disagrees with the germline gene, perhaps due to a read error. The chain carries TRBV4-2 and TRBJ2-1; TRBD2 matches at 8 bases. Germline V gene data show CDR1 as LGHNA and CDR2 as YNFKEQ. This CDR3 is built from 15 residues. CDR3 DNA sequence: TGTGCCAGCAACCAAGGGTCGGGAGGGTCGCATGAGCAGTTCTTC. It yields the protein CASNQGSGGSHEQFF.

The V gene is TRBV4-2, the J gene TRBJ2-1, with D perhaps being TRBD1 or TRBD2 (5 bases each). V gave up 0 bases and J gave up 10 bases, with 22 bases separating them. CDR1 is LGHNA, CDR2 YNFKEQ, per germline. The CDR3 contains 17 residues. This CDR3 reads CASSQEWIALTAGEQFF. The CDR3 bases are TGTGCCAGCAGCCAAGAGTGGATAGCGCTAACCGCAGGGGAGCAGTTCTTC.

As regards this clonotype: Sequence at one end of the junction differs from germline and may be a read error. As DNA, the CDR3 is TGCAGTGCCCCTAGCGGGGCGAACAATGGGCAGTTCTTC. Its translation: CSAPSGANNGQFF. The rearrangement uses TRBV20-1 and TRBJ2-1, with 9 bases fitting TRBD2. From germline, CDR1 is DFQATT and CDR2 SNEGSKA (reference sequence). This CDR3 is 13 amino acids long.

The chain couples TRBV20-1 to TRBJ1-1; TRBD1 might be the D (5 bases). Germline CDR1 DFQATT, CDR2 SNEGSKA (reference sequence). The CDR3 contains 15 residues. V lost 0 bases to trimming and J lost 5 bases, with 16 bases between them. CDR3 residues: CSARDPDSPRTEAFF. The CDR3, as DNA: TGCAGTGCTAGAGACCCCGACAGCCCCAGGACTGAAGCTTTCTTT.

This rearrangement joins TRBV28 to TRBJ2-7; 12 bases align to TRBD2. From germline, CDR1 is MDHEN and CDR2 SYDVKM. The ends lost 5 bases at V and 6 bases at J; junction bases unmatched: 11. The CDR3 loop spans 16 amino acids. CDR3 region: CASSKRLAGAQREQYF. The CDR3 DNA reads TGTGCCAGCAGTAAAAGACTAGCGGGAGCCCAGCGCGAGCAGTACTTC.

The sample holds one count of this clonotype. This may arise from a read error, as a much more abundant clone is one base away. The chain combines TRBV11-2 with TRBJ1-2; TRBD1 agrees at 7 bases. Per germline, CDR1 SGHAT and CDR2 FQNNGV. The CDR3 length is 13 residues. CDR3 residues: CASSPGQRYGCTF. The CDR3 coding sequence is TGTGCCAGCAGCCCGGGACAGAGATATGGCTGCACCTTC.

V usage is TRBV12-3 or TRBV12-4 and J usage is TRBJ1-1; D is undetermined. The ends were cut back, 6 bases at V and 5 bases at J, with 22 bases in the middle. The CDR3 totals 16 residues. This CDR3 is CASRLSTGYVLTEAFF. In DNA form, the CDR3 reads TGTGCCAGCAGACTGAGTACGGGGTACGTCCTGACTGAAGCTTTCTTT.

This rearrangement joins TRBV4-1 to TRBJ2-3; TRBD1 matches 9 bases. Germline-derived CDR1 and CDR2 are MGHRA and YSYEKL. Unmatched junction bases numbered 5, after V lost 3 bases and J lost 4 bases. The CDR3 has 15 residues. The chain's CDR3 is CASSQGRTGADTQYF. The CDR3 DNA sequence: TGCGCCAGCAGCCAGGGGAGGACAGGGGCAGATACGCAGTATTTT.

The chain couples TRBV29-1 to TRBJ2-1, with TRBD2 matching over 8 bases. TRBJ2-7 explains the end of the DNA better; the J call may be wrong. This CDR3 spans 16 amino acids. Germline values: CDR1 SQVTM, CDR2 ANQGSEA. CDR3 loop: CSVGRRGGDGANEQYF. The DNA for the CDR3 is TGCAGCGTTGGCCGCCGGGGGGGTGATGGGGCCAATGAGCAGTACTTC.

Of note for this clonotype: A single base separates this from a much larger clone, so it may be a read error. V usage is TRBV9 and J usage is TRBJ2-5; D perhaps matches TRBD2 (6 bases). The CDR3 extends over 14 amino acids. CDR1 and CDR2 from the germline V gene are SGDLS and YYNGEE. Trimming pared 3 bases from V and 11 bases from J, leaving 20 bases between. CDR3 loop: CASSARGRDNEQYF. The DNA for the CDR3 is TGTGCCAGCAGCGCGCGGGGACGTGACAATGAGCAGTACTTC.

The rearrangement uses TRBV9 and TRBJ2-3; D not resolved. CDR3 length: 13 residues. Germline CDR1 is SGDLS and CDR2 is YYNGEE. Trimming shortened V by 3 bases and J by 5 bases, and 10 bases separated the two germline ends. The CDR3 region is CASSGRTVDTQYF. Here the CDR3 DNA reads TGTGCCAGCAGCGGCAGAACTGTAGATACGCAGTATTTT.